Listed below are T cell receptor beta chains from one sample, sequenced in a study of response to subunit inactivated influenza vaccine. TCRdb re-analysed the RT-PCR reads in MiXCR, keeping a single row per CDR3 protein. Of about 540,000 distinct CDR3 sequences in the sample, around 21% were seen once. The sample was also linked to a second study, of T cells expressing NK-cell markers.

The sequencing used CD4+ T cells sorted from PBMCs, collected 11 to 12 days after vaccination. Receptor source: a man in his fifties who received an inactivated influenza vaccine. The conserved cysteine and the conserved F or W are not part of the CDR3 here. A D gene is named only where the DNA matches it firmly. The size entry is marked missing in some rows and otherwise reads once, few, many or a size class.

d_gene: -; v_gene: TRBV6-5; abundance: -; j_gene: TRBJ1-6; CDR3aa: ASSYGQSRNSPLH
d_gene: TRBD2; v_gene: TRBV20-1; abundance: few; j_gene: TRBJ2-3; CDR3aa: SAKLLAKSTDTQY
d_gene: -; v_gene: TRBV2; abundance: few; j_gene: TRBJ2-7; CDR3aa: ASSLEGGGSYEQY
d_gene: TRBD1; v_gene: TRBV6-1; abundance: -; j_gene: TRBJ2-3; CDR3aa: ASRISTGGLSDTQY
d_gene: -; v_gene: TRBV5-6; abundance: few; j_gene: TRBJ2-2; CDR3aa: ASSFSFEAGVRTGELF
d_gene: -; v_gene: TRBV18; abundance: few; j_gene: TRBJ2-5; CDR3aa: ASSPDRFETQY
d_gene: -; v_gene: TRBV2; abundance: -; j_gene: TRBJ2-3; CDR3aa: ASSDHTDTQY
d_gene: TRBD1; v_gene: TRBV6-1; abundance: -; j_gene: TRBJ2-5; CDR3aa: ASRPPGQGKETQY
d_gene: -; v_gene: TRBV10-1; abundance: few; j_gene: TRBJ2-5; CDR3aa: ASSEGVQETQY
d_gene: TRBD2; v_gene: TRBV28; abundance: -; j_gene: TRBJ2-4; CDR3aa: ATLGGTRKNIQY
d_gene: TRBD1; v_gene: TRBV28; abundance: -; j_gene: TRBJ2-7; CDR3aa: ASSLNTRDRDLFYEQY
d_gene: -; v_gene: TRBV3-1; abundance: -; j_gene: TRBJ1-1; CDR3aa: ASSQMRDREAF
d_gene: TRBD1; v_gene: TRBV10-3; abundance: -; j_gene: TRBJ2-7; CDR3aa: AFTGTGSYEQY
d_gene: -; v_gene: TRBV4-1; abundance: -; j_gene: TRBJ1-6; CDR3aa: ASSQDWAGVKLVAQTSPLH
d_gene: -; v_gene: TRBV4-3; abundance: -; j_gene: TRBJ2-1; CDR3aa: ASSQGAGVRDNEQF
d_gene: TRBD2; v_gene: TRBV5-1; abundance: few; j_gene: TRBJ2-7; CDR3aa: ASSWTWTSGVYEQY
d_gene: -; v_gene: TRBV28; abundance: few; j_gene: TRBJ1-5; CDR3aa: ASRPQRGAGNQPQH
d_gene: -; v_gene: TRBV5-4; abundance: few; j_gene: TRBJ2-5; CDR3aa: ASSLNGGKETQY
d_gene: TRBD1; v_gene: TRBV7-2; abundance: -; j_gene: TRBJ1-1; CDR3aa: ASSFAQGGTEAF